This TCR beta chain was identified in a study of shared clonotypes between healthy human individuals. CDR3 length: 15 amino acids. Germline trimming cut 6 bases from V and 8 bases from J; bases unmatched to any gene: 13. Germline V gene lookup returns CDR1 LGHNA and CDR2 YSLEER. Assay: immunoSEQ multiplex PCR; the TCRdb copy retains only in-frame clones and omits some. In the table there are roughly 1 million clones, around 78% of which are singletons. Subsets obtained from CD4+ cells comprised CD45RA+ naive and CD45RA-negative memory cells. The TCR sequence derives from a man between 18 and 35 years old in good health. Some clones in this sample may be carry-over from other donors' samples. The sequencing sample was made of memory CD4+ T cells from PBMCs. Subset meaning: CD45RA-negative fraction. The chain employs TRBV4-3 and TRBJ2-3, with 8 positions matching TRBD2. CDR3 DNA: TGCGCCAGCAGTCTAGAAGGGGCGGGAGGTACTACGCAGTATTTT. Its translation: CASSLEGAGGTTQYF.